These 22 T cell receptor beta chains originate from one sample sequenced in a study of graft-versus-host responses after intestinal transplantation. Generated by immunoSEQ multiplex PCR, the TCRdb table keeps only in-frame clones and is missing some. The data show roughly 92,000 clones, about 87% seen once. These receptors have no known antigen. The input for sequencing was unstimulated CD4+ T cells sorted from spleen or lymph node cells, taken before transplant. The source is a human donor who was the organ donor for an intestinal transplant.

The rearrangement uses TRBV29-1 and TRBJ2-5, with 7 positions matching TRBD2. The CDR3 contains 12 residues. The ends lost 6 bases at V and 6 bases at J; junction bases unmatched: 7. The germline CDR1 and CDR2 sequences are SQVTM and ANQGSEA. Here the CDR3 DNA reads TGCAGCGTCCCCACGGGGGGAAAGACCCAGTACTTC. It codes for CSVPTGGKTQYF.

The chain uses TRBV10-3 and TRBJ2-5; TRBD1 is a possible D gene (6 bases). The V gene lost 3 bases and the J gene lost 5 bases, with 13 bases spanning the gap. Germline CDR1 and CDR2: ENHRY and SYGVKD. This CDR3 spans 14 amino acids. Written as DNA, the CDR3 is TGTGCCATCAGTGATCCTGGGGGCCGGGAGACCCAGTACTTC. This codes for CAISDPGGRETQYF.

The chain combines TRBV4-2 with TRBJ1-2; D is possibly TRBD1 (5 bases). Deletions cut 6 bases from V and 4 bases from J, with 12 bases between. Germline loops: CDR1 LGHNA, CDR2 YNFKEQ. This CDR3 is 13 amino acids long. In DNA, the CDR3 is TGTGCCAGCAGTCCTGATCAGGGCTATGGCTACACCTTC. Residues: CASSPDQGYGYTF.

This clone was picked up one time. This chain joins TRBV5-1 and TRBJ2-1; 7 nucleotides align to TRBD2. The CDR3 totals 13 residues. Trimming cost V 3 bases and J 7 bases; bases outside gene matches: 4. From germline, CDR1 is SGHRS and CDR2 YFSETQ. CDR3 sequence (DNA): TGCGCCAGCAGCTGGGACTACGAAAATGAGCAGTTCTTC. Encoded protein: CASSWDYENEQFF.

CDR3 region: CASSVVPAETDTQYF. The CDR3 nucleotides are TGTGCCAGCAGCGTAGTTCCAGCGGAGACAGATACGCAGTATTTT. The chain combines TRBV9 with TRBJ2-3; TRBD2 might be the D (5 bases). The CDR3 loop spans 15 amino acids. V lost 0 bases, J lost 3 bases, and 11 bases lay in between. Germline V gene lookup returns CDR1 SGDLS and CDR2 YYNGEE.

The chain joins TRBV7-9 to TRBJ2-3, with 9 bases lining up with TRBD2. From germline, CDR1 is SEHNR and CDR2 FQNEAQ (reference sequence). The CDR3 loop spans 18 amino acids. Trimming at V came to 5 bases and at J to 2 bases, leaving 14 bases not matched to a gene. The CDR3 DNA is TGTGCCAGCAGCCCGACCCGAGCGGGGGGAAGATTCACAGATACGCAGTATTTT. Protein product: CASSPTRAGGRFTDTQYF.

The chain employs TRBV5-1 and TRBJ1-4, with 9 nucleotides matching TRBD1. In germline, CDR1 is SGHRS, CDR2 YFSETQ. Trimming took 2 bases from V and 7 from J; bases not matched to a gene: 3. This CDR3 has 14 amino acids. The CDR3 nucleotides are TGCGCCAGCAGCTTCGGGGACAGGGTTGAAAAACTGTTTTTT. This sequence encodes CASSFGDRVEKLFF.

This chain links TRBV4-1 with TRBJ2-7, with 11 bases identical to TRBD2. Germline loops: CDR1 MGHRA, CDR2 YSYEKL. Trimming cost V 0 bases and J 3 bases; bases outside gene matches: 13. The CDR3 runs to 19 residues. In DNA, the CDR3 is TGCGCCAGCAGCCAAGATAGGTTGGCGACTAGCGGGGCTAACTACGAGCAGTACTTC. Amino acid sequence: CASSQDRLATSGANYEQYF.

The CDR3 DNA reads TGTGCCAGCAGCCCGGGACATCGGGGCACTGAAGCTTTCTTT. This gives the protein CASSPGHRGTEAFF. V is TRBV5-4 and J is TRBJ1-1; weak D call: TRBD1 (6 bases). Per germline, CDR1 SGHNT and CDR2 YYREEE (reference sequence). The CDR3 is 14 residues long. V lost 4 bases, J lost 4 bases, and 14 bases lay in between.

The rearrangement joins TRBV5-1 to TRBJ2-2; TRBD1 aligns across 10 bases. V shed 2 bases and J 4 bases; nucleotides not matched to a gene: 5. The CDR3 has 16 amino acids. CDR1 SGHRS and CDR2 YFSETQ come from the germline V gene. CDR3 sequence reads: CASSLRGQGGTGELFF. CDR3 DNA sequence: TGCGCCAGCAGCTTACGTGGACAGGGGGGCACCGGGGAGCTGTTTTTT.

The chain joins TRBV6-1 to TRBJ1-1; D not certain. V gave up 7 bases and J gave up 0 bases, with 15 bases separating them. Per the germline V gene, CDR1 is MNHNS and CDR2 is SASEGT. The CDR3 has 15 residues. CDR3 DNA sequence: TGTGCCAGCAAGGTAGCGGGGAAGTTGAACACTGAAGCTTTCTTT. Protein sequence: CASKVAGKLNTEAFF.

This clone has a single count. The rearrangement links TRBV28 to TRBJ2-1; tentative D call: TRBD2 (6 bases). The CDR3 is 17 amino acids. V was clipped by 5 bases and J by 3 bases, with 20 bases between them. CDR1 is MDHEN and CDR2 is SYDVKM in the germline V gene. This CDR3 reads CASSPPHLRGLYNEQFF. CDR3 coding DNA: TGTGCCAGCAGTCCGCCCCATTTGAGGGGACTCTACAATGAGCAGTTCTTC.

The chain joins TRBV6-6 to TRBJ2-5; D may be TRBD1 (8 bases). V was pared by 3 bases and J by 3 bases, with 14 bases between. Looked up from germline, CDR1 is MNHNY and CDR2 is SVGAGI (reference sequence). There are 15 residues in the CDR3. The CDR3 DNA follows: TGTGCCAGCAGTTATTGGACAGGGAGGGAAGAGACCCAGTACTTC. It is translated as CASSYWTGREETQYF.

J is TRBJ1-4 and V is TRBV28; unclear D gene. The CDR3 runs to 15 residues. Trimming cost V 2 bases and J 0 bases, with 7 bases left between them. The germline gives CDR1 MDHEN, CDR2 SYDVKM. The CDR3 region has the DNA TGTGCCAGCAGTTTAGAAACGGCAACTAATGAAAAACTGTTTTTT. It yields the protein CASSLETATNEKLFF.

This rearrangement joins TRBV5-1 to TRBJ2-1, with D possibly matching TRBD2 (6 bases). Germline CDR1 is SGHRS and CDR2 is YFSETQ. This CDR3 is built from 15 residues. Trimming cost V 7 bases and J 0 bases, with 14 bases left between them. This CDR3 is CASGNGGPSYNEQFF. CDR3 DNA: TGCGCCAGCGGTAACGGGGGACCCTCCTACAATGAGCAGTTCTTC.

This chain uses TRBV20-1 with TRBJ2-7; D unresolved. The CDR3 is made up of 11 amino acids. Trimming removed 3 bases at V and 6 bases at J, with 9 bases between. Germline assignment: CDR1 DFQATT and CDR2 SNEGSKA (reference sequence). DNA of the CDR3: TGCAGTGCTAGGACAACAGTCGAGCAGTACTTC. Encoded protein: CSARTTVEQYF.

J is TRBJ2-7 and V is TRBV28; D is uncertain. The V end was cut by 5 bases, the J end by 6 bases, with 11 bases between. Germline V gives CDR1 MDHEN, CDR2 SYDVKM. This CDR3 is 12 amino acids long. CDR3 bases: TGTGCCAGCAGTAGCCTCCGGTTCGAGCAGTACTTC. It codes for CASSSLRFEQYF.

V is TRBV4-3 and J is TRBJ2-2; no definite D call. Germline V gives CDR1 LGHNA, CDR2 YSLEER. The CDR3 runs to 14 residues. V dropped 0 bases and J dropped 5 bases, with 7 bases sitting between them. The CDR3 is CASSQERVTGELFF. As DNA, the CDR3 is TGCGCCAGCAGCCAAGAACGAGTAACCGGGGAGCTGTTTTTT.

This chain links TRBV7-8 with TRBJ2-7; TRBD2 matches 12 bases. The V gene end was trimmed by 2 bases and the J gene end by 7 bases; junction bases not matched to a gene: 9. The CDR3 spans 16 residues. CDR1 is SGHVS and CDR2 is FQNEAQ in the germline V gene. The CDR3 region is CASSLMTSGRLREQYF. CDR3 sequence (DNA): TGTGCCAGCAGCTTAATGACTAGCGGGAGACTCAGGGAGCAGTACTTC.

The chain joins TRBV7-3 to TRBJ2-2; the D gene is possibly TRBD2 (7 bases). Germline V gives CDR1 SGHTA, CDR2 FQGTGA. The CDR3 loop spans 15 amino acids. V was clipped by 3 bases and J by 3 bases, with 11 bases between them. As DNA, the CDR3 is TGTGCCAGCAGCTTGGCGGGGGCCTACACCGGGGAGCTGTTTTTT. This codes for CASSLAGAYTGELFF.

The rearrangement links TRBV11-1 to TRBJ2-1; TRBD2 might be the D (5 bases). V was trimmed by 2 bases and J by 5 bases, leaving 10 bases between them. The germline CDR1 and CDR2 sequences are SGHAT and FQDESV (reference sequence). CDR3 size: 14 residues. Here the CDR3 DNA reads TGTGCCAGCAGCTTATTTAGCGCCAACAATGAGCAGTTCTTC. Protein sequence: CASSLFSANNEQFF. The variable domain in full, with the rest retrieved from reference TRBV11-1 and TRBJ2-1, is EAEVAQSPRYKITEKSQAVAFWCDPISGHATLYWYRQILGQGPELLVQFQDESVVDDSQLPKDRFSAERLKGVDSTLKIQPAELGDSAMYLCASSLFSANNEQFFGPGTRLTVL.

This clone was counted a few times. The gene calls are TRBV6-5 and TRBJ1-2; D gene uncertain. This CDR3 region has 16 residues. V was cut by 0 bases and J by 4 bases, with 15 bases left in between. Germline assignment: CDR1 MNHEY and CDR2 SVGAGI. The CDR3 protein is CASSYSWPQNLYGYTF. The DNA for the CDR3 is TGTGCCAGCAGTTACTCTTGGCCCCAAAACCTCTATGGCTACACCTTC.